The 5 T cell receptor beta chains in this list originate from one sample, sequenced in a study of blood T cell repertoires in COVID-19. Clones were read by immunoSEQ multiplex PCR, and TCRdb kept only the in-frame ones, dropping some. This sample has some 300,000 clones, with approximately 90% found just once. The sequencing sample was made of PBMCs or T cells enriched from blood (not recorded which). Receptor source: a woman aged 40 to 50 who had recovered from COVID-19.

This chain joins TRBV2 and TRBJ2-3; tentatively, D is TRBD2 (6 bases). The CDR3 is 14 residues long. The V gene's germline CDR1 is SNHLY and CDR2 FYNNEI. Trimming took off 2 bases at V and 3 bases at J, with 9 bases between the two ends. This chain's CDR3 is CASSELARTDTQYF. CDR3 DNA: TGTGCCAGCAGTGAACTAGCGCGAACAGATACGCAGTATTTT.

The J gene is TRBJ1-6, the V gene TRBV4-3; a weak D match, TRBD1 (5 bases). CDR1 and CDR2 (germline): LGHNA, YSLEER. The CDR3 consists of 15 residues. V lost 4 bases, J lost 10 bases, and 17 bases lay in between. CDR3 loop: CASSRAGTNGSPLHF. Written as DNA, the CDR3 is TGCGCCAGCAGCCGCGCCGGGACTAATGGGTCACCCCTCCACTTT.

The CDR3 coding sequence is TGTGCCAGCAGCTTAGACGGAGGTACCCACAATGAGCAGTTCTTC. Its translation: CASSLDGGTHNEQFF. V usage is TRBV11-2 and J usage is TRBJ2-1; possibly TRBD2 for D (5 bases). Looked up from germline, CDR1 is SGHAT and CDR2 is FQNNGV. This CDR3 is 15 amino acids long. V shed 0 bases and J shed 5 bases, with 11 bases lying between them.

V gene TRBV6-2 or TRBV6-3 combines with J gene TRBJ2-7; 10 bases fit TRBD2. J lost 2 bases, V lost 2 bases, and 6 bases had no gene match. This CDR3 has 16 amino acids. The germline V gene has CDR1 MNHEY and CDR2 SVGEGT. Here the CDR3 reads CASSYVGLAEPYEQYF. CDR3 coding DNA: TGTGCCAGCAGTTACGTCGGACTAGCGGAGCCCTACGAGCAGTACTTC.

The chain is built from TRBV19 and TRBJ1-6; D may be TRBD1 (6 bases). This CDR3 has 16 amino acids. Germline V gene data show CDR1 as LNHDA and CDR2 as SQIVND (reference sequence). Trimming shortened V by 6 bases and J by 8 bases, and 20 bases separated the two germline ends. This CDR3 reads CASSPGGALGHSPLHF. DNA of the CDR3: TGTGCCAGTAGCCCCGGGGGGGCCTTGGGGCATTCACCCCTCCACTTT.